This passage covers 4 T cell receptor beta chains from one sample sequenced in a study of OX40 agonist ivuxolimab in advanced cancers. Repertoires were generated with immunoSEQ multiplex PCR, while TCRdb's copy carries only in-frame clones and drops some. The top ten hold around 5% of the sample, which has approximately 100,000 clones, 84% seen once. The sample was CD4+ or CD8+ T cells sorted from blood, taken in a trial of the OX40 agonist ivuxolimab. The receptor set was obtained from an adult with an advanced solid tumor such as melanoma, head and neck, liver or kidney cancer.

The rearrangement uses TRBV14 and TRBJ1-3; TRBD1 matches at 7 bases. The length of the CDR3 is 16 residues. V lost 1 base, J lost 1 base, and 4 bases stayed unmatched. CDR1 and CDR2 (germline): SGHDN, FVKESK. In DNA form, the CDR3 reads TGTGCCAGCAGCCAAGGGGGGACAGTTTCTGGAAACACCATATATTTT. It specifies CASSQGGTVSGNTIYF.

This clone was detected only once. The V call is TRBV5-1, the J call TRBJ1-4; D ambiguous. Germline-derived CDR1 and CDR2 are SGHRS and YFSETQ. The CDR3 has 14 residues. V lost 4 bases and J 6 bases, leaving 13 bases between the germline ends. The CDR3 loop reads CASSPRAQYEKLFF. The CDR3 nucleotides are TGCGCCAGCAGCCCCCGGGCCCAGTATGAAAAACTGTTTTTT.

The chain combines TRBV11-2 with TRBJ1-2, with D possibly matching TRBD1 (5 bases). There are 12 residues in the CDR3. Germline assignment: CDR1 SGHAT and CDR2 FQNNGV. V gave up 1 base and J gave up 7 bases, with 7 bases separating them. The CDR3 region is CASSLARVGYTF. The CDR3 coding sequence is TGTGCCAGCAGCTTAGCCAGGGTTGGCTACACCTTC.

This clone was counted between two and nine times. The rearrangement joins TRBV5-1 to TRBJ1-6; 7 positions agree with TRBD1. In germline, CDR1 is SGHRS, CDR2 YFSETQ. CDR3 length equals 16 residues. After removal of 0 bases from V and 8 bases from J, the junction contained 8 bases not matched to a gene. CDR3 nucleotide sequence: TGCGCCAGCAGCTTGGAGATTGGCAGGGGGTATTCACCCCTCCACTTT. Protein sequence: CASSLEIGRGYSPLHF.